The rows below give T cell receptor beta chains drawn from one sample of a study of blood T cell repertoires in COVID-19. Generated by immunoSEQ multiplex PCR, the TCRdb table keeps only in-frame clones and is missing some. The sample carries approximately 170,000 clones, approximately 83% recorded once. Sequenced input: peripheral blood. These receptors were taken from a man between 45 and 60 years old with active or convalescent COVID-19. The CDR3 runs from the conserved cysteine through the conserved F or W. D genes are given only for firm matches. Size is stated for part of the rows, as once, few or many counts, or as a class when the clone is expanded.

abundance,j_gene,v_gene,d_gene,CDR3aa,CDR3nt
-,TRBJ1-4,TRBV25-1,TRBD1,CASSTAPGQGTREKLFF,TGTGCCAGCAGCACGGCCCCGGGACAGGGGACAAGAGAAAAACTGTTTTTT
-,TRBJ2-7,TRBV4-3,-,CASSQGQGAYEQYF,TGCGCCAGCAGCCAAGGCCAGGGTGCCTACGAGCAGTACTTC
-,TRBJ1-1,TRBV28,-,CASRHQGWTEAFF,TGTGCCAGCAGACATCAGGGGTGGACTGAAGCTTTCTTT
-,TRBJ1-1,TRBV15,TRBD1,CATSRDLGQGTEAFF,TGTGCCACCAGCAGAGATCTCGGACAGGGAACTGAAGCTTTCTTT
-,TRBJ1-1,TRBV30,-,CAWSVFGGLNTEAFF,TGTGCCTGGAGTGTTTTTGGGGGCCTGAACACTGAAGCTTTCTTT
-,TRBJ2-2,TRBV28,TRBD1,CASRSGGEDTGELFF,TGTGCCAGCAGGTCAGGGGGCGAGGACACCGGGGAGCTGTTTTTT
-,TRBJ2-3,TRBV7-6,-,CASSRQPWAADTQYF,TGTGCCAGCAGCCGACAGCCTTGGGCCGCAGATACGCAGTATTTT
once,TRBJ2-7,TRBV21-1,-,CASSKGEGETDTSYEQYF,TGTGCCAGCAGCAAAGGCGAGGGGGAGACGGATACTTCCTACGAGCAGTACTTC
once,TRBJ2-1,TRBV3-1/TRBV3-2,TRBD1,CASSQRQGRRQFF,TGTGCCAGCAGCCAGAGACAGGGAAGGCGGCAGTTCTTC
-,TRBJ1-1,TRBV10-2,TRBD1,CASRTGSDEAFF,TGCGCCAGCAGGACAGGGTCAGATGAAGCTTTCTTT
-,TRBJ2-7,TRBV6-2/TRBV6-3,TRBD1,CASSSGTGLSYEQYF,TGTGCCAGCAGCTCCGGGACAGGTCTTTCCTACGAGCAGTACTTC
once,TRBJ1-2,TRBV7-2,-,CASSLGRQGTRYTF,TGTGCCAGCAGCTTAGGCAGGCAAGGAACGCGCTACACCTTC
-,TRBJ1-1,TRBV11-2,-,CASIPGHSNTEAFF,TGTGCCAGCATCCCGGGACACTCGAACACTGAAGCTTTCTTT
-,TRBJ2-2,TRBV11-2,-,CASRYAPSGLSGELFF,TGTGCCAGCAGATACGCCCCTTCGGGTTTATCCGGGGAGCTGTTTTTT
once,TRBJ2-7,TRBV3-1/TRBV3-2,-,CASSQSRFEQYF,TGTGCCAGCAGCCAAAGTCGGTTCGAGCAGTACTTC
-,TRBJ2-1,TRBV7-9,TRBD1,CASSRKGGNNEQFF,TGTGCCAGCAGCCGCAAAGGGGGCAACAATGAGCAGTTCTTC
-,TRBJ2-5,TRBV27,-,CASGWGDLQETQYF,TGTGCCAGCGGGTGGGGGGATCTGCAAGAGACCCAGTACTTC
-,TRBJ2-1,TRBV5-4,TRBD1,CASSSRDRGREQFF,TGTGCCAGCAGCTCACGGGACAGGGGGCGTGAGCAGTTCTTC
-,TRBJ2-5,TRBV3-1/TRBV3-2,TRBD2,CASRTSGTETQYF,TGTGCCAGCAGAACTAGCGGTACAGAGACCCAGTACTTC
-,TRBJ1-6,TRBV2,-,CASSEVANSPLHF,TGTGCCAGCAGTGAAGTCGCGAATTCACCCCTCCACTTT
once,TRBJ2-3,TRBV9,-,CASSASTGTDTQYF,TGTGCCAGCAGCGCCTCCACAGGGACAGATACGCAGTATTTT
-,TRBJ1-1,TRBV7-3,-,CASSNQGATEAFF,TGTGCCAGCAGCAATCAGGGCGCCACTGAAGCTTTCTTT